This T cell receptor beta chain was retrieved from a study of OX40 agonist ivuxolimab in advanced cancers. Concerning the study at large: Ivuxolimab was a fully human IgG2 agonistic monoclonal antibody targeting the costimulatory receptor OX40 (CD134). Intravenous ivuxolimab was administered to patients every 2 weeks at six dose levels: 0.01, 0.1, 0.3, 1.5, 3 and 10 mg/kg. Among the 52 dose-escalation patients, around 19 had hepatocellular carcinoma, about 15 melanoma, 9 renal cell carcinoma and 9 head and neck cancer. In the dose-escalation cohort, 65% to 90% of patients were male, and the mean age was around 60 years, with a range of roughly 20 to 79. Prior anti-PD-1, anti-PD-L1 or anti-CTLA-4 therapy was permitted, and checkpoint inhibitors had been received by about 44% of dose-escalation patients. Partial responses were achieved by three dose-escalation patients, of whom one had hepatocellular carcinoma and two had cutaneous melanoma. The point of sequencing TCRbeta in the periphery was to test whether ivuxolimab changed TCR sequence diversity and drove clonal T-cell expansion. The paper reports the monotherapy dose-escalation portion (N = 52 patients) of the phase I ivuxolimab trial. Overall study results and their limits: Low levels of normalized T-cell clonal expansion were also seen in some patients who did not respond. After ivuxolimab, expanded clones were on average more numerous among CD8+ T cells than among CD4+ T cells. Clonal expansion of both CD4+ and CD8+ blood T cells was observed from baseline to week 6 at doses 0.1 to 3.0 mg/kg. In partial responders in the 0.1-3.0 mg/kg groups, normalized peripheral clonal expansion was found to be among the lowest, especially among CD8+ T cells. Antigen specificity was not determined for the clonally expanded peripheral T cells.

As concerns this clone: What antigen it recognizes has not been identified. No much larger clonotype is one base removed from it; base qualities were not supplied.

The CDR3, cysteine through phenylalanine, is 13 amino acids long. Just CDR3 DNA is preserved here, 39 bases in frame from base 1. In the germline V gene, CDR1 corresponds to SGHDT and CDR2 to YYEEEE. A distance of 11 bases separates the germline ends of V and J, which lose 1 base and 7 bases respectively. Genomic DNA was extracted from sorted cells for sequencing of the TCRbeta CDR3 region. TCRbeta CDR3 regions were sequenced using the immunoSEQ Assay. TCRdb stores this immuneACCESS table with in-frame sequences only. Part of the clones is absent; in the studies checked, under half of the shortfall reflects unresolved V genes, and no reason is known for the rest. The sample yields 40,000 to 60,000 clones; around 82% were counted once. Of the sample, 2.5% to 3.5% is held by the ten largest clones. The trial excluded patients who had a history of autoimmune disease or were on systemic immunosuppression. Peripheral blood for TCR sequencing was drawn from every dose cohort at baseline, at cycle 4 day 1 and at cycle 7 day 1. Samples were obtained from an open-label, multicenter, first-in-human phase I dose-escalation trial of ivuxolimab. Adults with locally advanced or metastatic head and neck squamous cell, hepatocellular, melanoma or renal cell carcinoma were enrolled in the trial. Before TCR sequencing, CD4+ T cells and CD8+ T cells from peripheral blood were sorted into separate populations.

The rearranged chain carries TRBV5-6 and TRBJ1-2; no D segment can be confidently identified. The specimen comprised CD4+ or CD8+ T cells sorted from blood, sampled in a trial of the OX40 agonist ivuxolimab. The clonotype originates from an adult with an advanced solid tumor such as melanoma, head and neck, liver or kidney cancer. The CDR3 reads as follows: CASSLRTLGGYTF. The sequenced DNA: TGTGCCAGCAGCTTGAGAACTCTCGGTGGCTACACCTTC.